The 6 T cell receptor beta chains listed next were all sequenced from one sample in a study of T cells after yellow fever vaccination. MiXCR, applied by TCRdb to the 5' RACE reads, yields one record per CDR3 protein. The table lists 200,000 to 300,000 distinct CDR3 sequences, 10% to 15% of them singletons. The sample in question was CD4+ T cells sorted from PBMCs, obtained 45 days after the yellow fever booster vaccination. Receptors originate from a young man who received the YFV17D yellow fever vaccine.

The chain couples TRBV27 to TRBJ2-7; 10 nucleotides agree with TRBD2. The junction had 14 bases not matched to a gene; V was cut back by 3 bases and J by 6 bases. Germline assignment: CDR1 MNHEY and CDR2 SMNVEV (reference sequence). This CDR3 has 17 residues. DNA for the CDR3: TGTGCCAGCAGTTTGTCCCCCCTCAGCGGGAGGGTAAGCGAGCAGTACTTC. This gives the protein CASSLSPLSGRVSEQYF.

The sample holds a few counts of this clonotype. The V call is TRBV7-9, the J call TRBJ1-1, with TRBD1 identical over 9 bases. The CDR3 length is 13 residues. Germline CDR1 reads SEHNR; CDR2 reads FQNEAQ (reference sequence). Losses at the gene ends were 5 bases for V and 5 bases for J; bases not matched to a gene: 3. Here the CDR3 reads CASSKGQGTEAFF. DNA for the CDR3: TGTGCCAGCAGCAAAGGACAGGGGACTGAAGCTTTCTTT.

CDR3 coding DNA: TGCGCCAGCACCCCCGAGCCCCGGGGGTCGGAGACCCAGTACTTC. Translation: CASTPEPRGSETQYF. The chain has TRBV5-1 and TRBJ2-5; a weak D match, TRBD2 (6 bases). CDR1 is SGHRS and CDR2 is YFSETQ in the germline V gene. CDR3 length: 15 residues. Deletions cut 6 bases from V and 5 bases from J, with 20 bases between.

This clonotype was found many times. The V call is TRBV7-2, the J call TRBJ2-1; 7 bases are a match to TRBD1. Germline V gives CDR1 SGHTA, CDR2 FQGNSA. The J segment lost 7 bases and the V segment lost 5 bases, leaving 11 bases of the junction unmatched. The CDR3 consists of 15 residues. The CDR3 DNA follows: TGTGCCAGCAGCATGATGACAGGGAGTTATAATGAGCAGTTCTTC. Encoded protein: CASSMMTGSYNEQFF.

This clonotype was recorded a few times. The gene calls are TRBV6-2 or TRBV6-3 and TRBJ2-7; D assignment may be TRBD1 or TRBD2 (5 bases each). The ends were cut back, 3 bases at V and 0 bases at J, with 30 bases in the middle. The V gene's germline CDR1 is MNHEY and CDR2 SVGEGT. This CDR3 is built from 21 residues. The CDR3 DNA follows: TGTGCCAGCAGTTATCGGGGTCTTGACAGTTCACGGGACGCCAACTCCTACGAGCAGTACTTC. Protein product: CASSYRGLDSSRDANSYEQYF.

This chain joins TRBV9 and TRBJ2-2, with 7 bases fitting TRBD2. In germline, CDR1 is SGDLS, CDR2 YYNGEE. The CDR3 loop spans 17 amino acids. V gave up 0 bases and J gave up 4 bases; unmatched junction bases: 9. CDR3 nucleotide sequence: TGTGCCAGCAGCGTAGGGTTCCCGGGAGGTACCACCGGGGAGCTGTTTTTT. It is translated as CASSVGFPGGTTGELFF.